The 15 T cell receptor beta chains in this list originate from one sample, sequenced in a study of T-cell reconstitution after alpha-beta-depleted transplantation in children. Unique molecular identifiers featured in how the TCRbeta library was prepared. TCRdb itself ran the PCR reads through MiXCR, one entry per CDR3 protein. The repertoire has 350,000 to 400,000 distinct CDR3 sequences, around 20% of them found once; the top ten carry around 4%. Sequenced material: PBMCs from the stem cell graft donor, taken from the stem cell graft. The receptors derive from a human donor who donated a stem cell graft to a child with acute myeloid leukemia.

This clonotype appeared many times. The gene calls are TRBV7-9 and TRBJ2-3, with 8 bases aligning to TRBD2. CDR3 length: 16 amino acids. V lost 2 bases, J lost 7 bases, and 11 bases stayed unmatched. CDR1 is SEHNR, CDR2 FQNEAQ, per germline (reference sequence). CDR3 nucleotides: TGTGCCAGCAGCTTAATCCTCGGGAGGGCGAACAATACGCAGTATTTT. Translated, it gives CASSLILGRANNTQYF.

At least ten counts were recorded for this clonotype. The CDR3 loop is CSDSRGTLHNEQFF. CDR3 DNA sequence: TGCAGCGATTCCAGGGGGACCCTCCACAATGAGCAGTTCTTC. The chain is built from TRBV29-1 and TRBJ2-1; 7 bases align to TRBD1. Trimming removed 7 bases from V and 5 bases from J; junction bases left unmatched: 11. Germline V gene sequence: CDR1 SQVTM, CDR2 ANQGSEA. CDR3 size: 14 residues.

This chain uses TRBV19 with TRBJ2-3; D gene ambiguous. The CDR3 is 12 amino acids. CDR1 LNHDA and CDR2 SQIVND come from the germline V gene (reference sequence). The V and J ends lost 7 bases and 3 bases respectively, with 8 bases between them. The CDR3 region has the DNA TGTGCCAGTAATTCGCGGACAGATACGCAGTATTTT. Translating gives CASNSRTDTQYF. The variable domain in full, with the rest retrieved from reference TRBV19 and TRBJ2-3, is DGGITQSPKYLFRKEGQNVTLSCEQNLNHDAMYWYRQDPGQGLRLIYYSQIVNDFQKGDIAEGYSVSREKKESFPLTVTSAQKNPTAFYLCASNSRTDTQYFGPGTRLTVL.

The genes are TRBV4-1 and TRBJ2-3; D is unclear. The V and J ends lost 0 bases and 2 bases respectively, with 3 bases between them. This CDR3 is 13 amino acids long. The V gene's germline CDR1 is MGHRA and CDR2 YSYEKL. CDR3 sequence (DNA): TGCGCCAGCAGCCAAGACGTCACAGATACGCAGTATTTT. Translation: CASSQDVTDTQYF.

This rearrangement joins TRBV19 to TRBJ2-1; 10 bases agree with TRBD2. The V and J ends lost 3 bases and 3 bases, in that order; junction bases with no gene match: 5. The length of the CDR3 is 16 residues. From germline, CDR1 is LNHDA and CDR2 SQIVND (reference sequence). The DNA for the CDR3 is TGTGCCAGTAGTATTGGCCTAGCGGGAGTCTACAATGAGCAGTTCTTC. Protein product: CASSIGLAGVYNEQFF.

The CDR3 DNA follows: TGTGCCAGCAGTGAAGGGGGGCGTGAAAAACTGTTTTTT. This encodes CASSEGGREKLFF. The chain is built from TRBV12-3 or TRBV12-4 and TRBJ1-4; the D gene is possibly TRBD1 (6 bases). The germline V and J ends were trimmed by 5 bases and 7 bases, with 11 bases remaining between them. This CDR3 is built from 13 residues.

This clonotype appeared a few times. The chain uses TRBV4-1 and TRBJ2-6; D not certain. Germline CDR1 is MGHRA and CDR2 is YSYEKL. V was pared by 4 bases and J by 3 bases, with 7 bases between. The CDR3 is made up of 14 amino acids. The chain's CDR3 is CASSLLRGANVLTF. The CDR3 DNA follows: TGCGCCAGCAGCCTGCTCCGTGGGGCCAACGTCCTGACTTTC.

This chain joins TRBV15 and TRBJ2-3; TRBD2 matches at 10 bases. Germline-derived CDR1 and CDR2 are LNHNV and YYDKDF (reference sequence). This CDR3 has 17 amino acids. The trim removed 0 bases at V and 4 bases at J, leaving 7 bases unmatched. The CDR3 protein is CATSRDLASGSPDTQYF. CDR3 coding DNA: TGTGCCACCAGCAGAGATTTGGCTAGCGGGAGCCCAGATACGCAGTATTTT.

In DNA, the CDR3 is TGTGCCAGCAGCCAAAAGAGCGGCTTTAATGTAAACACCATATATTTT. It codes for CASSQKSGFNVNTIYF. The V gene is TRBV3-1, the J gene TRBJ1-3; no firm D call. This CDR3 has 16 amino acids. Trimming took off 2 bases at V and 6 bases at J, with 17 bases between the two ends. Germline V gene data show CDR1 as LGHDT and CDR2 as YNNKEL (reference sequence).

This clonotype was recorded many times. This chain joins TRBV5-4 and TRBJ1-1; 7 bases fit TRBD1. CDR3 length: 14 amino acids. The germline V gene has CDR1 SGHNT and CDR2 YYREEE (reference sequence). The trim removed 5 bases at V and 6 bases at J, leaving 10 bases unmatched. The CDR3 sequence is CASRDGGQTSEAFF. The CDR3 nucleotides read TGTGCCAGCAGGGATGGGGGACAGACTTCTGAAGCTTTCTTT.

This clonotype was detected ten times or more. The V and J genes are TRBV12-3 or TRBV12-4 and TRBJ2-3, with D maybe TRBD1 (5 bases). CDR3 size: 13 residues. Trimming pared 6 bases from V and 1 base from J, leaving 8 bases between. CDR3 DNA sequence: TGTGCCAGCAGAGGGGTTGGCACAGATACGCAGTATTTT. Translated: CASRGVGTDTQYF.

Only a few counts were recorded for this clonotype. The chain couples TRBV7-2 to TRBJ2-2; D unresolved. Germline CDR1 is SGHTA and CDR2 is FQGNSA. The CDR3 is made up of 14 amino acids. V was shortened by 6 bases and J by 6 bases, with 14 bases between the two germline ends. The CDR3: CASRSGYDSGELFF. CDR3 nucleotides: TGTGCCAGCAGATCCGGATATGATTCCGGGGAGCTGTTTTTT.

The chain joins TRBV4-3 to TRBJ2-7; D unresolved. Trimming took 1 base from V and 3 from J, leaving 7 bases between them. CDR1 LGHNA and CDR2 YSLEER come from the germline V gene. This CDR3 region has 13 residues. CDR3 sequence (DNA): TGCGCCAGCAGCCAAGTAATCTTCTACGAGCAGTACTTC. Encoded protein: CASSQVIFYEQYF.

The genes are TRBV18 and TRBJ1-4; 9 bases agree with TRBD1. V shed 6 bases and J 5 bases; nucleotides not matched to a gene: 13. The germline V gene encodes CDR1 KGHSH and CDR2 LQKENI. This CDR3 is built from 17 residues. The CDR3 nucleotides are TGTGCCAGCTCCCCCACCAACCCCGGGACAGGGAATGAAAAACTGTTTTTT. It yields the protein CASSPTNPGTGNEKLFF.

This chain uses TRBV6-6 with TRBJ1-1; D remains ambiguous. V was pared by 4 bases and J by 1 base, with 7 bases between. The CDR3 runs 13 residues. CDR1 is MNHNY, CDR2 SVGAGI, per germline (reference sequence). The CDR3 sequence is CASSSHENTEAFF. The CDR3 nucleotides read TGTGCCAGCAGTTCACATGAGAACACTGAAGCTTTCTTT.